This record looks at one TCR beta chain sequence and its context. In the authors' methods: Counts of nucleated cells, estimated from reference gene primer amplification, were obtained. Clones were sequenced by immunoSEQ multiplex PCR, and TCRdb holds only the in-frame ones, with some missing. For V, J and clone size, that table is used; D and trimming come from the DNA. The sample holds some 200,000 clones, 76% seen once. This specimen comes from a study of blood T cell repertoires in COVID-19. Study in general: Samples came from the United States, Italy and Spain, spanning acute and convalescent COVID-19. The analysed material was cDNA or gDNA that came from T cells, B-cell-depleted T cells, or PBMCs.

From germline, CDR1 is WNHNN and CDR2 SYGVQD (reference sequence). The CDR3 has 14 amino acids. Deletions cut 3 bases from V and 6 bases from J, with 14 bases between. The chain is built from TRBV10-1 and TRBJ1-2; a possible D gene is TRBD1 (6 bases). The sample was peripheral blood. This TCR came from a woman aged 45 to 65 with active or convalescent COVID-19. The CDR3 reads CASSETAGANGYTF. CDR3 nucleotides: TGCGCCAGCAGTGAAACTGCGGGGGCGAATGGCTACACCTTC.